This TCR beta chain was captured in a study of patients and donors after allogeneic stem cell transplantation. Each CDR3 protein gets one entry after TCRdb re-called the RT-PCR reads with MiXCR. The table has about 90,000 distinct CDR3 sequences, around 48% seen once; the top ten hold about 64%. This clonotype appeared a single time. Germline CDR1 is LGHNA and CDR2 is YNFKEQ. The V end was cut by 3 bases, the J end by 3 bases, with 9 bases between. This CDR3 has 14 residues. The material sequenced was blood, either unsorted or a sorted T cell fraction (not recorded which). The rearrangement joins TRBV4-2 to TRBJ1-3; no clear D gene. This sequence originates from a human donor who was either an allogeneic HSCT recipient or a stem cell or donor lymphocyte infusion donor (not recorded which). It is not recorded whose cells these are; they may come from a transplant donor. CDR3 DNA: TGTGCCAGCAGCCATTTACGGGATGGAAACACCATATATTTT. Translation gives CASSHLRDGNTIYF.